This is a list of T cell receptor beta chains from one sample in a study of blood T cell repertoires in COVID-19. Using immunoSEQ multiplex PCR, the repertoire was profiled, and TCRdb retains in-frame clones only, with some absent. The sample yields more than 250,000 clones, around 83% seen once. Sequenced: peripheral blood. The receptors were sampled from a woman between 45 and 65 years old with acute or convalescent COVID-19. Each CDR3 is given with its conserved first and last residue. D genes are given only for firm matches. Not every row has a clone size; where given, it reads once, few, many or a size class.

cdr3_length	clone_size	d_call	v_call	j_call	cdr3_aa	cdr3_nt
14	NA	NA	TRBV29-1	TRBJ1-5	CSVAQGNSNQPQHF	TGCAGCGTCGCCCAGGGGAATAGCAATCAGCCCCAGCATTTT
16	NA	NA	TRBV3-1/TRBV3-2	TRBJ2-5	CASSLSGERQRETQYF	TGTGCCAGCAGCCTGTCGGGAGAACGCCAGCGGGAGACCCAGTACTTC
12	once	NA	TRBV3-1/TRBV3-2	TRBJ1-2	CASSPDSTGYTF	TGTGCCAGCAGCCCCGACAGTACGGGCTACACCTTC
19	NA	TRBD2	TRBV6-4	TRBJ2-1	CASSDSGLAGKGSYNEQFF	TGTGCCAGCAGTGACTCCGGACTAGCGGGAAAGGGGTCCTACAATGAGCAGTTCTTC
14	NA	TRBD1	TRBV2	TRBJ1-2	CASRRDRGLDGYTF	TGTGCCAGCCGTCGGGACAGGGGGCTAGATGGCTACACCTTC
14	NA	NA	TRBV5-1	TRBJ1-1	CASSFDSPNTEAFF	TGCGCCAGCAGCTTCGACTCCCCGAACACTGAAGCTTTCTTT
15	NA	TRBD1	TRBV7-7	TRBJ2-1	CASSSAQGALNEQFF	TGTGCCAGCAGCTCAGCCCAGGGGGCCCTCAATGAGCAGTTCTTC
17	NA	TRBD2	TRBV9	TRBJ2-2	CASSVGTSGVVTGELFF	TGTGCCAGCAGCGTAGGGACTAGCGGGGTGGTTACCGGGGAGCTGTTTTTT
15	once	TRBD1	TRBV5-1	TRBJ2-5	CASSPQGANGETQYF	TGCGCCAGCAGCCCCCAGGGGGCGAATGGGGAGACCCAGTACTTC
15	once	TRBD1	TRBV18	TRBJ2-1	CASSPFGQGYNEQFF	TGTGCCAGCTCACCATTCGGACAGGGATACAATGAGCAGTTCTTC
13	NA	NA	TRBV12-3/TRBV12-4	TRBJ2-7	CASSFGDYYEQYF	TGTGCCAGCAGTTTCGGGGATTACTACGAGCAGTACTTC
15	NA	TRBD1	TRBV7-8	TRBJ1-1	CASSKDRGMNTEAFF	TGTGCCAGCAGCAAGGACAGGGGAATGAACACTGAAGCTTTCTTT
14	NA	NA	TRBV30	TRBJ1-5	CACAGIGSNQPQHF	TGTGCCTGTGCAGGGATTGGGAGCAATCAGCCCCAGCATTTT
15	NA	NA	TRBV5-1	TRBJ1-4	CASSLEPATNEKLFF	TGCGCCAGCAGCTTGGAGCCTGCAACTAATGAAAAACTGTTTTTT
15	NA	NA	TRBV3-1/TRBV3-2	TRBJ1-1	CASSSRGGPHTEAFF	TGTGCCAGCAGCTCTCGGGGAGGACCTCACACTGAAGCTTTCTTT
15	NA	NA	TRBV19	TRBJ2-7	CASSGASGVGYEQYF	TGTGCCAGTAGCGGAGCCTCGGGGGTCGGCTACGAGCAGTACTTC
14	NA	TRBD1	TRBV6-5	TRBJ1-1	CASRGDSLNTEAFF	TGTGCCAGCAGGGGGGACAGCTTGAACACTGAAGCTTTCTTT
12	once	NA	TRBV2	TRBJ1-1	CASSDTYTEAFF	TGTGCCAGCAGTGACACTTACACTGAAGCTTTCTTT
12	NA	NA	TRBV27	TRBJ1-1	CASGGVNTEAFF	TGTGCCAGTGGGGGGGTGAACACTGAAGCTTTCTTT
16	NA	TRBD1	TRBV12-5	TRBJ1-5	CASGLGTGGSNQPQHF	TGTGCTAGTGGTTTGGGGACAGGGGGCAGCAATCAGCCCCAGCATTTT
13	NA	NA	TRBV5-5	TRBJ1-3	CASSLGQGNTIYF	TGTGCCAGCAGCTTGGGACAGGGAAACACCATATATTTT
12	once	NA	TRBV3-1/TRBV3-2	TRBJ1-1	CASSIGAGEAFF	TGTGCCAGCAGCATAGGGGCTGGTGAAGCTTTCTTT
13	few	NA	TRBV29-1	TRBJ1-2	CSVWRGENYGYTF	TGCAGCGTTTGGAGGGGCGAAAACTATGGCTACACCTTC
15	NA	TRBD1	TRBV10-3	TRBJ2-5	CAISNIGQGQETQYF	TGTGCCATCAGTAATATAGGACAGGGGCAAGAGACCCAGTACTTC
13	NA	NA	TRBV9	TRBJ1-1	CASSVAKNTEAFF	TGTGCCAGCAGCGTAGCAAAGAACACTGAAGCTTTCTTT
14	NA	NA	TRBV10-1	TRBJ2-2	CATAGQTNTGELFF	TGCGCCACGGCAGGACAGACGAACACCGGGGAGCTGTTTTTT
14	few	TRBD1	TRBV11-2	TRBJ1-2	CASTPGTEGSGYTF	TGTGCCAGCACTCCCGGGACAGAAGGTTCTGGCTACACCTTC
14	NA	NA	TRBV7-2	TRBJ2-2	CASGRTRDTGELFF	TGTGCCAGCGGGCGGACTCGGGACACCGGGGAGCTGTTTTTT
10	NA	NA	TRBV12-3/TRBV12-4	TRBJ2-5	CASSSRTQYF	TGTGCCAGCAGTTCGCGGACCCAGTACTTC
15	NA	TRBD1	TRBV2	TRBJ1-1	CASTTDRGENTEAFF	TGTGCCAGCACTACTGACAGGGGAGAGAACACTGAAGCTTTCTTT
14	NA	NA	TRBV19	TRBJ2-2	CASSIQGNTGELFF	TGTGCCAGTAGTATTCAGGGGAACACCGGGGAGCTGTTTTTT
16	NA	TRBD2	TRBV9	TRBJ2-2	CASSPTRAGAGGELFF	TGTGCCAGCAGCCCGACACGAGCGGGGGCGGGCGGGGAGCTGTTTTTT
12	few	TRBD1	TRBV29-1	TRBJ1-2	CSGGQGDYGYTF	TGCAGCGGAGGACAGGGTGACTATGGCTACACCTTC
13	NA	NA	TRBV25-1	TRBJ1-2	CASSESRRDGYTF	TGTGCCAGCAGTGAATCGAGGAGGGATGGCTACACCTTC
13	NA	NA	TRBV4-2	TRBJ2-1	CASSQPLGNEQFF	TGTGCCAGCAGCCAACCACTAGGGAATGAGCAGTTCTTC
15	NA	TRBD1	TRBV24-1	TRBJ2-5	CATSDPRDSQETQYF	TGTGCCACCAGTGATCCCCGGGACAGCCAAGAGACCCAGTACTTC
12	NA	NA	TRBV29-1	TRBJ1-1	CSGGGENTEAFF	TGCAGCGGAGGAGGGGAGAACACTGAAGCTTTCTTT
15	NA	NA	TRBV19	TRBJ2-5	CASRDRQRTQETQYF	TGTGCCAGTAGGGATCGACAGCGTACTCAAGAGACCCAGTACTTC
14	NA	NA	TRBV7-2	TRBJ2-3	CASSLHLTSDTQYF	TGTGCCAGCAGCCTCCACTTGACATCAGATACGCAGTATTTT
17	NA	TRBD2	TRBV7-3	TRBJ2-2	CASSPLAGGYITGELFF	TGTGCCAGCAGCCCGCTAGCGGGAGGGTATATAACCGGGGAGCTGTTTTTT
14	NA	TRBD1	TRBV19	TRBJ1-1	CASSIGTGRTEAFF	TGTGCCAGTAGTATAGGGACAGGGAGGACTGAAGCTTTCTTT
17	NA	TRBD2	TRBV15	TRBJ2-5	CATSRDLVAGGQETQYF	TGTGCCACCAGCAGAGATCTTGTAGCGGGGGGCCAAGAGACCCAGTACTTC